The rows below give T cell receptor beta chains drawn from one sample of a study of CDR3 diversity in severe acne. In TCRdb, the PCR reads were re-called with MiXCR into one record per CDR3 protein. The data hold more than 80,000 distinct CDR3 sequences, with less than 65% observed a single time. The sample was blood. All receptors derive from a male donor with severe acne vulgaris. CDR3s include the opening cysteine and the closing phenylalanine or tryptophan. The D gene is left open where the match is weak. Clone size is shown for a subset of rows, as once, few, many or a class of expanded clone.

clone_size j_call v_call d_call cdr3_nt cdr3_aa
many TRBJ2-2 TRBV6-4 - TGTGCCAGCAGTGAAACGGGAGAAGCGGGCGGGGAGCTGTTTTTT CASSETGEAGGELFF
- TRBJ2-3 TRBV6-1 TRBD2 TGTGCCAGCAGTCCCCTAGCGGGGGCAGATACGCAGTATTTT CASSPLAGADTQYF
few TRBJ1-5 TRBV25-1 - TGTGCCAGCAGTGCGCAGCCCCAGCATTTT CASSAQPQHF
medium-sized TRBJ2-7 TRBV6-5 TRBD1 TGTGCCAGCAGTTATTCGGGGACAGCCCAATCCTACGAGCAGTACTTC CASSYSGTAQSYEQYF
many TRBJ2-2 TRBV20-1 - TGCAGTGCTAGAGGGACTAGGGGGCTGGGGGGGGAGCTGTTTTTT CSARGTRGLGGELFF
- TRBJ1-1 TRBV25-1 TRBD1 TGTGCCAGCAGTGAAAACTTCGACAGGGTGGGGACTGAAGCTTTCTTT CASSENFDRVGTEAFF
many TRBJ1-2 TRBV7-9 - TGTGCCAGCAGCTTAGGGCAGGGCGATGGCTACACCTTC CASSLGQGDGYTF
few TRBJ2-2 TRBV13 TRBD2 TGTGCCAGCAGCGAACTAGCGCTTAACACCGGGGAGCTGTTTTTT CASSELALNTGELFF
- TRBJ2-5 TRBV15 - TGTGCCACCAGCACCCTCGTGGGGATTGAGACCCAGTACTTC CATSTLVGIETQYF
many TRBJ2-7 TRBV29-1 - TGCAGCGTTGTTCAACACGAGCAGTACTTC CSVVQHEQYF
- TRBJ2-7 TRBV20-1 - TGCAGTGCTAGAAACAGACACACCTACGAGCAGTACTTC CSARNRHTYEQYF
- TRBJ2-1 TRBV20-1 TRBD1 TGCAGTGCTCCGGGACAGTTTAACAATGAGCAGTTCTTC CSAPGQFNNEQFF
medium-sized TRBJ2-1 TRBV7-3 TRBD2 TGTGCCAGCAGCTTTAGCGGGAGCTCGGGCCATGAGCAGTTCTTC CASSFSGSSGHEQFF
- TRBJ2-1 TRBV19 - TGTGCCACTAAACTTCTTGATGGGTACAATGAGCAGTTCTTC CATKLLDGYNEQFF
- TRBJ2-2 TRBV24-1 - TGTGCCACCAGTGACTTCACAAACACCGGGGAGCTGTTTTTT CATSDFTNTGELFF
- TRBJ2-7 TRBV4-1 - TGCGCCAGCAGCCAAACGACAGGATCCTACGAGCAGTACTTC CASSQTTGSYEQYF
- TRBJ2-3 TRBV7-2 - TGTGCCAGCAGTCTTACCCACGGGGCAGGACACACAGATACGCAGTATTTT CASSLTHGAGHTDTQYF
many TRBJ2-3 TRBV20-1 - TGCAGTGCTGTGGACTTAGCTAGCACAGATACGCAGTATTTT CSAVDLASTDTQYF
- TRBJ2-1 TRBV12-3/TRBV12-4 - TGTGCCAGCAAAAATGTCGGCCTTAATGAGCAGTTCTTC CASKNVGLNEQFF
- TRBJ2-7 TRBV4-2 TRBD1 TGTGCCAGCAGCCAAGAGACAGGGGGATCGGACGAGCAGTACTTC CASSQETGGSDEQYF
- TRBJ1-5 TRBV29-1 - TGCAGCGTTGAAGATGGCGGGAGCAATCAGCCCCAGCATTTT CSVEDGGSNQPQHF
many TRBJ2-3 TRBV20-1 - TGCAGTGCTAGAGATCGGGTCCGCACAGATACGCAGTATTTT CSARDRVRTDTQYF
many TRBJ2-5 TRBV7-8 - TGTGCCAGCAGCCCAGAGGACAGAACACAAGAGACCCAGTACTTC CASSPEDRTQETQYF
- TRBJ2-3 TRBV5-1 - TGCGCCAGCAGCTTGGTCCGGGGGGCAGACACAGATACGCAGTATTTT CASSLVRGADTDTQYF
many TRBJ1-1 TRBV10-2 - TGCGCCAGCAGTGAGATAGGGGACACTGAAGCTTTCTTT CASSEIGDTEAFF
few TRBJ1-2 TRBV7-8 - TGTGCCAGCAGCTTAGGAGTGGTTACAGTGAACTATGGCTACACCTTC CASSLGVVTVNYGYTF
- TRBJ1-3 TRBV14 - TGTGCCAGCAGCCAACAGCTCGGGCGCTCTGGAAACACCATATATTTT CASSQQLGRSGNTIYF
medium-sized TRBJ2-4 TRBV2 - TGTGCCAGCAGCACCCAGAACATTCAGTACTTC CASSTQNIQYF
- TRBJ2-1 TRBV7-3 TRBD2 TGTGCCAGCAGCTTAGGGCGGACTAGCGGCGCCAATGAGCAGTTCTTC CASSLGRTSGANEQFF
many TRBJ2-3 TRBV20-1 TRBD2 TGCAGTGCCCCCCCTTGGCTAGCGGGAAGGGGAATCGGCACAGATACGCAGTATTTT CSAPPWLAGRGIGTDTQYF
- TRBJ1-6 TRBV9 - TGTGCCAGCAGCGTACACGACTCCTATAATTCACCCCTCCACTTT CASSVHDSYNSPLHF
- TRBJ1-6 TRBV27 - TGTGCCAGCTGGAGGGTTAATTCACCCCTCCACTTT CASWRVNSPLHF
- TRBJ2-7 TRBV9 TRBD2 TGTGCCAGCAGTTCCCGACTAGCGGGAGGATACGAGCAGTACTTC CASSSRLAGGYEQYF
medium-sized TRBJ2-1 TRBV29-1 TRBD2 TGCAGCCCTGGCGCTAGCGGAAATGAGCAGTTCTTC CSPGASGNEQFF
few TRBJ1-1 TRBV25-1 - TGTGCCAGCAGTGGGGGGCCAAGGGATTTGGCTTTCTTT CASSGGPRDLAFF
few TRBJ2-1 TRBV6-4 TRBD2 TGTGCCAGCAGTGACGGGGGGGCCTACAATGAGCAGTTCTTC CASSDGGAYNEQFF
many TRBJ2-2 TRBV10-3 TRBD1 TGTGCCATCAGTGAGTCGGCAGGGGGAACCGGGGAGCTGTTTTTT CAISESAGGTGELFF
- TRBJ2-7 TRBV11-2 - TGTGCCAGCAGTTACTCTTGGCCCTCCTACGAGCAGTACTTC CASSYSWPSYEQYF
- TRBJ2-2 TRBV11-2 - TGTGCCAGCAGCCCAAGCTGGGCGGGTACCGGGGAGCTGTTTTTT CASSPSWAGTGELFF
medium-sized TRBJ1-6 TRBV12-3/TRBV12-4 - TGTGCCAGCAGTTTCGGTGATAATTATAATTCACCCCTCCACTTT CASSFGDNYNSPLHF
few TRBJ2-1 TRBV6-4 TRBD2 TGTGCCAGCAGTCCGCGGGGGGACTACAATGAGCAGTTCTTC CASSPRGDYNEQFF
- TRBJ1-1 TRBV15 - TGTGCCACCAGCAGAGACTACAGCTACGGCACTGAAGCTTTCTTT CATSRDYSYGTEAFF
- TRBJ1-5 TRBV20-1 - TGCAGTGCTAGAGATTGGGGGGACAATCAGCCCCAGCATTTT CSARDWGDNQPQHF
- TRBJ2-7 TRBV7-6 TRBD1 TGTGCCAGCAGCAACCGGGACAGTGCCTACGAGCAGTACTTC CASSNRDSAYEQYF
- TRBJ1-5 TRBV2 TRBD1 TGTGCCAGTAGGGGGGAGGGGGCAAATCAGCCCCAGCATTTT CASRGEGANQPQHF
- TRBJ1-6 TRBV10-2 - TGCGCCAGCAGTGAGACGGGCGGGAGATCACCCCTCCACTTT CASSETGGRSPLHF
- TRBJ2-7 TRBV15 TRBD2 TGTGCCACCACCGCTGCTAGCGGGACATCCTACGAGCAGTACTTC CATTAASGTSYEQYF
many TRBJ2-3 TRBV4-2 - TGTGCCAGCAGCCAAGATCATGGTAGCTCGGCTACGCAGTATTTT CASSQDHGSSATQYF
few TRBJ1-6 TRBV28 - TGTGCCAGCAGCCCCAGGGAAATGAGCTCCTATAATTCACCCCTCCACTTT CASSPREMSSYNSPLHF
few TRBJ2-7 TRBV4-1 - TGCGCCAGCAGCCAAGAGTGGGGGGCTAGCGGATCCTACGAGCAGTACTTC CASSQEWGASGSYEQYF
- TRBJ2-7 TRBV20-1 - TGCAGTGCCTCAGGATTTGCGGGGACTTTGTACGAGCAGTACTTC CSASGFAGTLYEQYF
- TRBJ1-4 TRBV28 - TGTGCCAGCAGCCTAAGGGGACGGATTAATGAAAAACTGTTTTTT CASSLRGRINEKLFF
many TRBJ2-3 TRBV5-6 - TGTGCCAGCAGCTTGGATCGTACGCAGTATTTT CASSLDRTQYF
medium-sized TRBJ1-2 TRBV7-2 - TGTGCCAGCAGCTTAGGACAGCAAGCCTTC CASSLGQQAF